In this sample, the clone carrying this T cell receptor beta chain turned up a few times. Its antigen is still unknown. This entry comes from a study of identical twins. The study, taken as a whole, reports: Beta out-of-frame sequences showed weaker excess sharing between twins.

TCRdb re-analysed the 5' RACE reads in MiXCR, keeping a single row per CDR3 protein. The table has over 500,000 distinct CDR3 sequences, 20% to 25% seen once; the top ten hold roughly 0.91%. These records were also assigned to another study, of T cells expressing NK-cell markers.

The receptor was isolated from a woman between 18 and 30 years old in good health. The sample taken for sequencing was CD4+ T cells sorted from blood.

CDR3 bases: TGCAGCGTTGAAGTAGCCGAGGGGTACGAGCAGTACTTC. Residues: CSVEVAEGYEQYF. V and J are TRBV29-1 and TRBJ2-7; the D call may be TRBD1 or TRBD2 (5 bases each). The V end lost 1 base, the J end lost 4 bases, and 11 bases lay between the germline ends. Germline loops: CDR1 SQVTM, CDR2 ANQGSEA. This CDR3 comprises 13 residues.